This entry concerns a single T cell receptor (beta chain). The antigen remains undetermined. Donors showed nominal health when sampled, although they likely had unrecorded immune exposures. The study ran its PCR with 60 Vbeta and 13 Jbeta primers. Profiling relied on immunoSEQ multiplex PCR, and the TCRdb table lists in-frame clones only, not all of them. This table has about 130,000 clones, 77% appearing once. The V and J ends lost 5 bases and 4 bases, in that order; junction bases with no gene match: 8. The CDR3 has 15 residues. Germline V lookup: CDR1 MNHNY, CDR2 SVGAGI (reference sequence). This entry belongs to a study of cytomegalovirus exposure and HLA in healthy donors. Study-level findings and limits: Later analysis reportedly placed an Asian-associated ancestry cluster below the roughly 600-donor mean in N-insertions.

The sample comprised PBMCs. This TCR derives from a male donor in good health and CMV-seropositive. The J gene is TRBJ2-3, the V gene TRBV6-6, with 8 bases lining up with TRBD1. CDR3 nucleotides: TGTGCCAGCAGTCCCGGGGCAGGGGGCGCAGATACGCAGTATTTT. As protein: CASSPGAGGADTQYF.